Below, one T cell receptor (beta chain) is given with its context. Its matching antigen is unknown. This entry comes from a study of T cell responses to AZD1222 COVID-19 vaccine. General study points: Baseline serostatus was positive in only six AZD1222 recipients. Once two AZD1222 doses were given, Spike-specific TCR breadth and depth went up.

Libraries were prepared by immunoSEQ multiplex PCR; TCRdb keeps only in-frame clonotypes and omits some of them. The table includes over 120,000 clones, approximately 94% detected once. The germline V gene has CDR1 ENHRY and CDR2 SYGVKD. This CDR3 has 13 amino acids. The germline V and J ends were trimmed by 0 bases and 10 bases, with 7 bases remaining between them. The rearrangement joins TRBV10-3 to TRBJ1-6, with D possibly TRBD1 on 5 matching bases. This clonotype originated in an adult in good health. The sequencing used peripheral blood, collected on day 0 of AZD1222 vaccination. The CDR3 nucleotides are TGTGCCATCAGTGAGTCTAGGGACTCACCCCTCCACTTT. Its translation is CAISESRDSPLHF.